These 19 T cell receptor beta chains were all obtained from the same sample, sequenced in a study of blood T cell repertoires in COVID-19. TCRdb's copy holds only in-frame clones and misses some; the assay was immunoSEQ multiplex PCR. The table has about 220,000 clones, about 85% seen once. The sample consisted of peripheral blood. The source of these receptors is a man aged 25 to 40 with active or convalescent COVID-19.

The V call is TRBV5-3, the J call TRBJ2-5, with 9 bases lining up with TRBD2. TRBV5-3 has ORF status, its function being uncertain. V was pared by 4 bases and J by 2 bases, with 18 bases of the junction left unmatched. The CDR3 loop spans 19 amino acids. CDR3 in amino acids: CARSPDTSGFYKIQETQYF. The CDR3 coding sequence is TGTGCCAGAAGCCCTGATACTAGCGGGTTCTACAAAATTCAAGAGACCCAGTACTTC.

The chain links TRBV27 to TRBJ2-7; TRBD1 agrees at 11 bases. The germline V gene encodes CDR1 MNHEY and CDR2 SMNVEV (reference sequence). V trimming: 0 bases; J trimming: 5 bases; junction bases outside the gene matches: 9. The length of the CDR3 is 17 residues. The CDR3 nucleotides are TGTGCCAGCAGTTTATCGGGTTATGGGACAGGGGGTAACGAGCAGTACTTC. Amino acids: CASSLSGYGTGGNEQYF.

V usage is TRBV29-1 and J usage is TRBJ2-3; 9 bases match TRBD1. The CDR3 is 13 amino acids. Germline CDR1 is SQVTM and CDR2 is ANQGSEA. Trimming cost V 6 bases and J 5 bases; bases outside gene matches: 6. Here the CDR3 DNA reads TGCAGCGTCCGGGACAGGGTTGAAGATACGCAGTATTTT. It encodes CSVRDRVEDTQYF.

This clone has a single count. J is TRBJ2-1 and V is TRBV7-8; the match to TRBD2 covers 7 bases. The J segment lost 0 bases and the V segment lost 7 bases, leaving 9 bases of the junction unmatched. The V gene's germline CDR1 is SGHVS and CDR2 FQNEAQ. This CDR3 region has 16 residues. CDR3 amino acids: CASTRSGLSSYNEQFF. CDR3 coding DNA: TGTGCCAGCACCCGTAGCGGGTTAAGCTCCTACAATGAGCAGTTCTTC.

J is TRBJ1-5 and V is TRBV15; possible D gene TRBD1, 5 bases. The CDR3 length is 14 residues. Germline V CDR1 and CDR2: LNHNV, YYDKDF (reference sequence). V was cut by 10 bases and J by 0 bases, with 13 bases left in between. The CDR3 region has the DNA TGTGCCAGTGGGGCCGGAACTAGCAATCAGCCCCAGCATTTT. It codes for CASGAGTSNQPQHF.

V is TRBV13 and J is TRBJ2-3; TRBD2 matches at 7 bases. V was pared by 5 bases and J by 0 bases, with 8 bases of the junction left unmatched. CDR3 length: 16 amino acids. Germline V gene data show CDR1 as PRHDT and CDR2 as FYEKMQ (reference sequence). CDR3 sequence: CASSPVASGSTDTQYF. CDR3 coding DNA: TGTGCCAGCAGCCCGGTGGCTAGCGGAAGCACAGATACGCAGTATTTT.

The gene calls are TRBV30 and TRBJ1-4; D remains unclear. The V gene lost 1 base and the J gene lost 7 bases, with 10 bases spanning the gap. Germline-derived CDR1 and CDR2 are GTSNPN and SVGIG (reference sequence). CDR3 size: 13 residues. The CDR3 spells CAWSGGGLEKLFF. The CDR3 DNA follows: TGTGCCTGGAGTGGCGGAGGTCTTGAAAAACTGTTTTTT.

This clone was observed a single time. This chain uses TRBV9 with TRBJ2-2; 8 bases map to TRBD2. The CDR3 sequence is 16 residues long. The junction had 10 bases not matched to a gene; V was cut back by 3 bases and J by 6 bases. Germline lookup yields CDR1 SGDLS and CDR2 YYNGEE. The CDR3 region is CASSGGPAGEPGELFF. The CDR3 nucleotides are TGTGCCAGCAGCGGGGGCCCAGCGGGAGAACCCGGGGAGCTGTTTTTT.

The CDR3 loop is CASSFSSTSGYNEQFF. The CDR3, as DNA: TGTGCCAGCAGCTTCTCGTCGACTAGCGGTTACAATGAGCAGTTCTTC. The rearrangement uses TRBV7-8 and TRBJ2-1, with TRBD2 matching over 9 bases. Germline CDR1 and CDR2: SGHVS and FQNEAQ. This CDR3 has 16 amino acids. V was pared by 3 bases and J by 4 bases, with 7 bases of the junction left unmatched.

This rearrangement joins TRBV3-1 (or the pseudogene TRBV3-2) to TRBJ1-6; 8 positions agree with TRBD1. The length of the CDR3 is 13 residues. Germline V lookup: CDR1 LGHDT, CDR2 YNNKEL (reference sequence). J was trimmed by 10 bases and V by 6 bases; bases with no gene match: 5. The CDR3 loop reads CASSSTGGSPLHF. The CDR3 DNA follows: TGTGCCAGCAGTTCAACAGGGGGATCACCCCTCCACTTT.

V is TRBV5-1 and J is TRBJ2-7; 9 bases align to TRBD2. The germline CDR1 and CDR2 sequences are SGHRS and YFSETQ. V lost 5 bases, J lost 3 bases, and 3 bases stayed unmatched. There are 13 residues in the CDR3. Here the CDR3 reads CASSPTSGYEQYF. CDR3 coding DNA: TGCGCCAGCAGTCCGACTAGCGGCTACGAGCAGTACTTC.

V is TRBV7-2 and J is TRBJ2-3; TRBD1 matches at 9 bases. This CDR3 has 16 residues. The V gene end was trimmed by 4 bases and the J gene end by 4 bases; junction bases not matched to a gene: 9. CDR1 is SGHTA, CDR2 FQGNSA, per germline. The CDR3 nucleotides read TGTGCCAGCAGCTCTAGGGACAGGGTTTACGCAGATACGCAGTATTTT. Translated, it gives CASSSRDRVYADTQYF.

The chain uses TRBV28 and TRBJ1-2, with no clear D. The germline gives CDR1 MDHEN, CDR2 SYDVKM. With 8 bases removed from V and 7 bases from J, the gap between germline ends came to 17 bases. The CDR3 covers 13 residues. The CDR3 bases are TGTGCCAGCCGATCCCCTGGAGTCATTGGCTACACCTTC. Its protein product is CASRSPGVIGYTF.

J is TRBJ2-1 and V is TRBV11-1, with 7 bases identical to TRBD2. V lost 0 bases to trimming and J lost 5 bases; unmatched junction nucleotides: 4. CDR3 length: 15 residues. CDR1 is SGHAT, CDR2 FQDESV, per germline (reference sequence). DNA of the CDR3: TGTGCCAGCAGCTTAGCGGGACTAACCCACAATGAGCAGTTCTTC. It specifies CASSLAGLTHNEQFF.

This clone appeared a single time. This chain joins TRBV19 and TRBJ1-1, with TRBD1 as a possible D gene (6 bases). Germline loops: CDR1 LNHDA, CDR2 SQIVND (reference sequence). This CDR3 has 13 amino acids. Trimming removed 4 bases from V and 3 bases from J, with 9 bases in between. CDR3: CASSRGRDTEAFF. The CDR3 DNA sequence: TGTGCCAGTAGTAGGGGGCGCGACACTGAAGCTTTCTTT. Filled out from reference TRBV19 and TRBJ1-1, the complete variable domain reads DGGITQSPKYLFRKEGQNVTLSCEQNLNHDAMYWYRQDPGQGLRLIYYSQIVNDFQKGDIAEGYSVSREKKESFPLTVTSAQKNPTAFYLCASSRGRDTEAFFGQGTRLTVV.

The gene calls are TRBV20-1 and TRBJ2-2; no reliable D call. CDR1 DFQATT and CDR2 SNEGSKA come from the germline V gene (reference sequence). The CDR3 has 14 amino acids. The V and J ends lost 3 bases and 5 bases respectively, with 13 bases between them. CDR3 coding DNA: TGCAGTGCTAGTCGATTCCCGAGGACCGGGGAGCTGTTTTTT. The encoded protein is CSASRFPRTGELFF.

This clone showed up just once. The chain is built from TRBV29-1 and TRBJ2-2; 10 nucleotides align to TRBD1. CDR1 and CDR2 from the germline V gene are SQVTM and ANQGSEA. This CDR3 has 15 amino acids. With 0 bases clipped from V and 7 bases from J, the junction kept 5 bases outside the gene matches. The CDR3 sequence: CSVEDPGQGYGELFF. The CDR3 nucleotides are TGCAGCGTTGAAGATCCGGGACAGGGGTACGGGGAGCTGTTTTTT.

The V gene is TRBV28, the J gene TRBJ2-3; a possible D gene is TRBD1 (5 bases). CDR3 length: 15 residues. Germline lookup yields CDR1 MDHEN and CDR2 SYDVKM. Trimming stripped 5 bases from V and 1 base from J, with 13 bases between. The CDR3: CASSPRTRRTDTQYF. CDR3 bases: TGTGCCAGCAGTCCTAGGACACGGCGCACAGATACGCAGTATTTT.

The V call is TRBV12-3 or TRBV12-4, the J call TRBJ2-7; D perhaps matches TRBD2 (6 bases). The V end was cut by 5 bases, the J end by 7 bases, with 12 bases between. CDR3 size: 12 residues. The CDR3: CASSHGTREQYF. CDR3 DNA sequence: TGTGCCAGCAGTCACGGGACTCGGGAGCAGTACTTC.